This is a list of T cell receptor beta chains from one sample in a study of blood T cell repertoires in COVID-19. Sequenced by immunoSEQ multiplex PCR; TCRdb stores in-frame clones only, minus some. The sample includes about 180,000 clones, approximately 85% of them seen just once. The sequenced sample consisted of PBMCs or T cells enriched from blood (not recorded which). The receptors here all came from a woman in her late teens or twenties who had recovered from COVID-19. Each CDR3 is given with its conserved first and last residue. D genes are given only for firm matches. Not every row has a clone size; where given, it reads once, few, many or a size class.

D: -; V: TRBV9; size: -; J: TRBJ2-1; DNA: TGTGCCAGCAGCCCGACATTGAGCTCCTACAATGAGCAGTTCTTC; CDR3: CASSPTLSSYNEQFF
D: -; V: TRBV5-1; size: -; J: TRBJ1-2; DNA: TGCGCCAGCAGTTACGACAGCTATGGCTACACCTTC; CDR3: CASSYDSYGYTF
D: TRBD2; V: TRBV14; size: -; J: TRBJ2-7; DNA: TGTGCCAGCAGCCAAGGACTAGCGGGGCGGGAGCAGTACTTC; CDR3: CASSQGLAGREQYF
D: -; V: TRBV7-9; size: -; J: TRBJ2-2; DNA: TGTGCCAGCCCTAGGACAGACAAGAACACCGGGGAGCTGTTTTTT; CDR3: CASPRTDKNTGELFF
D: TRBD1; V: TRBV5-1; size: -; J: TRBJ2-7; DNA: TGCGCCAGCAGCTTTAGAGGGAACAGGGGGGACCGAGTAGGCTACGAGCAGTACTTC; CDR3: CASSFRGNRGDRVGYEQYF
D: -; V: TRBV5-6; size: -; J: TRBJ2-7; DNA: TGTGCCAGCAGCTTTGCACGGTACTCCTACGAGCAGTACTTC; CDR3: CASSFARYSYEQYF
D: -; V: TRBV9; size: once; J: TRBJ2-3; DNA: TGTGCCAGCAGCGCACTAGGTTTAGAAAATACGCAGTATTTT; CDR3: CASSALGLENTQYF
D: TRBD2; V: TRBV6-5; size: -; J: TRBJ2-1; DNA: TGTGCCAGCAGTTGGGGGACTAGCGGGAGTAATGAGCAGTTCTTC; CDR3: CASSWGTSGSNEQFF
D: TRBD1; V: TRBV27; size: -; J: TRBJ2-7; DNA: TGTGCCAGCGACGGGGACAGAAGTATCTCCTACGAGCAGTACTTC; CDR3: CASDGDRSISYEQYF
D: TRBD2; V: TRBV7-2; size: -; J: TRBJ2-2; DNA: TGTGCCAGCAGCTCTTTCGGTCTAGCGGGGATCGGGGAGCTGTTTTTT; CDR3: CASSSFGLAGIGELFF
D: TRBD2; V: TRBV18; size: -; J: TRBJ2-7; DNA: TGTGCCAGCTCACCAGCGGGGGGCGTCTCCTACGAGCAGTACTTC; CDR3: CASSPAGGVSYEQYF
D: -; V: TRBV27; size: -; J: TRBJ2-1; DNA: TGTGCCAGCAGTACCGAGGGACACCAAGAACCCTACAATGAGCAGTTCTTC; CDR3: CASSTEGHQEPYNEQFF
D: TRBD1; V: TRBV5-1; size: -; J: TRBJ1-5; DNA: TGCGCCAGCAGCTGGGGACAGGGGGGGAATCAGCCCCAGCATTTT; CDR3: CASSWGQGGNQPQHF
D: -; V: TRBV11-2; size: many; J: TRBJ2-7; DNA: TGTGCCAGCAGCCGGGCCTACGAGCAGTACTTC; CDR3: CASSRAYEQYF
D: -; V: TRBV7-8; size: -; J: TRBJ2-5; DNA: TGTGCCAGCAGCTTAATTTTCGGCAGGGCCCAGAATTGGGACCAGTACTTC; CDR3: CASSLIFGRAQNWDQYF
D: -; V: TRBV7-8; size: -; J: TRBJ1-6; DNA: TGTGCCAGCAGCCCCCCAGGGGACAATTCACCCCTCCACTTT; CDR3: CASSPPGDNSPLHF
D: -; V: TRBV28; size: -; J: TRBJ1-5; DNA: TGTGCCAGCAGTACCCGCCTCGGGAGGGCCTATCAGCCCCAGCATTTT; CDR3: CASSTRLGRAYQPQHF
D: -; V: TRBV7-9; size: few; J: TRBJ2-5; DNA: TGTGCCAGCAGCTTAGGGGGACTCCCTGAGACCCAGTACTTC; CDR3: CASSLGGLPETQYF
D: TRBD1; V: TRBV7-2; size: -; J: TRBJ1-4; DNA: TGTGCCAGCAGCTTAGGGGGGACAGGGCTGTTTTTT; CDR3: CASSLGGTGLFF
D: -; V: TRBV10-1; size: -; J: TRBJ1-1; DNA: TGCGCCAGCAGAGACCAGGGTAACCCGAACACTGAAGCTTTCTTT; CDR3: CASRDQGNPNTEAFF
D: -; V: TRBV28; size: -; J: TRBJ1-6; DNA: TGTGCCAGCAGTTTGGGGGGTACTGGGACCCTCCACTTT; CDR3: CASSLGGTGTLHF
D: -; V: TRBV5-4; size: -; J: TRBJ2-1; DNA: TGTGCCAGCAGCTTGGCCCCACAGGGCCCTCTAGGCGGTGAGCAGTTCTTC; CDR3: CASSLAPQGPLGGEQFF